Reported below is one T cell receptor (beta chain). Its antigen is not identified. The data stem from a study of beta chain features in type 1 diabetes. Between the trimmed V and J ends, which lost 8 bases and 8 bases, there was a span of 17 bases. This CDR3 is built from 13 residues. CDR1 is SGHTA and CDR2 is FQGNSA in the germline V gene. Sequencing targeted expressed TCRB transcripts, as all isolated RNA had been reverse transcribed. TCRdb's table, derived via immunoSEQ multiplex PCR, lists solely in-frame clones and lacks some. Counted here are under 450,000 clones, 14% occurring once; the ten biggest clones make up roughly 0.033%. Study-level results: Shortening of TCRB CDR3s, moderate but significant, appeared in all four CD4+ subsets of Type 1 diabetes patients.

The sample comprised naive CD4+ T cells from blood. This rearrangement joins TRBV7-2 to TRBJ2-3; D remains unclear. This TCR was recovered from a young man in good health. In nucleotides, the CDR3 is TGTGCCAGCTCCCGGTTTGAGTCGGTTACGCAGTATTTT. Its translation is CASSRFESVTQYF.